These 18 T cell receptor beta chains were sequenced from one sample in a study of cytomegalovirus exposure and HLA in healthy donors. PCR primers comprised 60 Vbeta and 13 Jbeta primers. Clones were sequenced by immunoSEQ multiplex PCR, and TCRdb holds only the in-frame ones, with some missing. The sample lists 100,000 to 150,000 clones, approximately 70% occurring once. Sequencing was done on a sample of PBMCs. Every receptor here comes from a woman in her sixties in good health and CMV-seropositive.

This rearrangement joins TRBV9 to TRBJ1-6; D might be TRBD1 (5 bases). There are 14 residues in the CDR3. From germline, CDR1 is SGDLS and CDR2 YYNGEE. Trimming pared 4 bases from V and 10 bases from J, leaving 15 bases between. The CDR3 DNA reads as TGTGCCAGCAGCCCCCGGGGGGACGACTCACCCCTCCACTTT. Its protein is CASSPRGDDSPLHF.

DNA for the CDR3: TGCGCCAGCAGACAGGGGGGAGGCGAGACCCAGTACTTC. Protein sequence: CASRQGGGETQYF. J is TRBJ2-5 and V is TRBV5-1; 8 nucleotides agree with TRBD1. The germline V gene has CDR1 SGHRS and CDR2 YFSETQ. This CDR3 is built from 13 residues. V gave up 5 bases and J gave up 5 bases; unmatched junction bases: 5.

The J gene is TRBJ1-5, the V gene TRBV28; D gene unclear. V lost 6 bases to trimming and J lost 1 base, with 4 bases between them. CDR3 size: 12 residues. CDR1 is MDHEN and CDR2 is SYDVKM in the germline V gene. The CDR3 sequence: CASRESNQPQHF. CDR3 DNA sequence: TGTGCCAGCAGAGAGAGCAATCAGCCCCAGCATTTT. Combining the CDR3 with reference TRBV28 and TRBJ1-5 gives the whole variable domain DVKVTQSSRYLVKRTGEKVFLECVQDMDHENMFWYRQDPGLGLRLIYFSYDVKMKEKGDIPEGYSVSREKKERFSLILESASTNQTSMYLCASRESNQPQHFGDGTRLSIL.

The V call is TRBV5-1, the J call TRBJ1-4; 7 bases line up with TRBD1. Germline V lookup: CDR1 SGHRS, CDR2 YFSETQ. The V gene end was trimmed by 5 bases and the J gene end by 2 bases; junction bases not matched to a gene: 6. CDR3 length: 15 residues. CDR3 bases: TGCGCCAGCAGAAGACAGGGAACGACTAATGAAAAACTGTTTTTT. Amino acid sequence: CASRRQGTTNEKLFF. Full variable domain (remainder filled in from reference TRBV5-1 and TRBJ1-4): KAGVTQTPRYLIKTRGQQVTLSCSPISGHRSVSWYQQTPGQGLQFLFEYFSETQRNKGNFPGRFSGRQFSNSRSEMNVSTLELGDSALYLCASRRQGTTNEKLFFGSGTQLSVL.

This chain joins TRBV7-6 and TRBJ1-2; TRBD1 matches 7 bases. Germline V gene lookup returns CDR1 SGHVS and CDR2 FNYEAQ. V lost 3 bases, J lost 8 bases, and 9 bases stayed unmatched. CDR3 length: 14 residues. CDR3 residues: CASSFGRGIEGYTF. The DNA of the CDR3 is TGTGCCAGCAGCTTCGGCAGGGGGATTGAAGGCTACACCTTC.

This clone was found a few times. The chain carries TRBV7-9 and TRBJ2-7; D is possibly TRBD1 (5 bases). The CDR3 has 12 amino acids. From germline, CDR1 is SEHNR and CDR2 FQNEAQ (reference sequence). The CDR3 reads CSATDSSYEQYF. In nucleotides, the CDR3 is TGTTCCGCCACCGACAGCTCCTACGAGCAGTACTTC.

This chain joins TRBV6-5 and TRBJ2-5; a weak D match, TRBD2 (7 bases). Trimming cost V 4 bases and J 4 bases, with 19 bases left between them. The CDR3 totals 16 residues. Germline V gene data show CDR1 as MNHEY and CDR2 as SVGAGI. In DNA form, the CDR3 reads TGTGCCAGCAGTTTCTTTGAGGGGGGGCTGAGAGAGACCCAGTACTTC. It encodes CASSFFEGGLRETQYF.

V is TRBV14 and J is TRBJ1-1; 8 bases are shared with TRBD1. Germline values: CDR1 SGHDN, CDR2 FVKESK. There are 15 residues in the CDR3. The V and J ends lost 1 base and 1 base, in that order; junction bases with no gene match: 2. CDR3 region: CASSQVQGANTEAFF. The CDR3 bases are TGTGCCAGCAGCCAAGTGCAGGGGGCGAACACTGAAGCTTTCTTT.

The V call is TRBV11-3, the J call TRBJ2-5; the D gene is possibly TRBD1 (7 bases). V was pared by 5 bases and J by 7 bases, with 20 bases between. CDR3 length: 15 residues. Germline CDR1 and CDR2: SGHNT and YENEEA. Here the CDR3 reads CASSLTPGGSGTQYF. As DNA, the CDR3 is TGTGCCAGCAGCCTAACCCCAGGGGGGTCCGGGACCCAGTACTTC.

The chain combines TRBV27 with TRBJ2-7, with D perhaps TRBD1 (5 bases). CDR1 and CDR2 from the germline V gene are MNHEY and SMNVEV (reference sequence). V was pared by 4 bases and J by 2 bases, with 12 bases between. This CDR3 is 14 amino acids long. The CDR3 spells CASSSDTFPYEQYF. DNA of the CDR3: TGTGCCAGCAGTTCGGACACCTTCCCCTACGAGCAGTACTTC.

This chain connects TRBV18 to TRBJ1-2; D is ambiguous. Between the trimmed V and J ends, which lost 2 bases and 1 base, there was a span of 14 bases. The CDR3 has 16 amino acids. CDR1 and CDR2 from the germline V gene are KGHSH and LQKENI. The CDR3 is CASSPAGGTSNYGYTF. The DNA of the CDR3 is TGTGCCAGCTCACCAGCAGGTGGAACCAGTAACTATGGCTACACCTTC.

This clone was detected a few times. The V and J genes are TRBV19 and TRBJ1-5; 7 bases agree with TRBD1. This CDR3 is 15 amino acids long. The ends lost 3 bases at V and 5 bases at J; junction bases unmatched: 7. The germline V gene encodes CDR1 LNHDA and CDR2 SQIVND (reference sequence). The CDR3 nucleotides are TGTGCCAGTAGTATCGAGGGACAGACTTATCAGCCCCAGCATTTT. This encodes CASSIEGQTYQPQHF.

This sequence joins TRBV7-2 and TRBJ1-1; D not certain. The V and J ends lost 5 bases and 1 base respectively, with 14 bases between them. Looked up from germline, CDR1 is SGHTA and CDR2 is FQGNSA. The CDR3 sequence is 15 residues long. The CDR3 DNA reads TGTGCCAGCAGCCCGCGGGGAACCTCGAACACTGAAGCTTTCTTT. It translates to CASSPRGTSNTEAFF.

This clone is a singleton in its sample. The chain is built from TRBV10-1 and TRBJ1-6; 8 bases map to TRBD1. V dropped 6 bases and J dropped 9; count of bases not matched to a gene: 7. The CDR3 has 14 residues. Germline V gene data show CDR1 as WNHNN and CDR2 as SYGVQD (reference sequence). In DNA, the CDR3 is TGCGCCAGCAGCAAGGGACAGGAGAGTTCACCCCTCCACTTT. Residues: CASSKGQESSPLHF.

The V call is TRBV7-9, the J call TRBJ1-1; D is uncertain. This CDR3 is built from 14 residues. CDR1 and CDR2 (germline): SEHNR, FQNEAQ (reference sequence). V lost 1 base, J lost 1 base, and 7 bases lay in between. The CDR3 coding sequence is TGTGCCAGCAGCTTAGTAGGAGAGAACACTGAAGCTTTCTTT. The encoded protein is CASSLVGENTEAFF.

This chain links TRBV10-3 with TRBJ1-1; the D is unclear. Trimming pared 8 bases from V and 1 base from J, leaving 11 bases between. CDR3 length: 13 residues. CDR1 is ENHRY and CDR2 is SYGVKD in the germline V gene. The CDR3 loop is CAIRLGENTEAFF. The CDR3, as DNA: TGTGCCATCCGTCTCGGGGAGAACACTGAAGCTTTCTTT.

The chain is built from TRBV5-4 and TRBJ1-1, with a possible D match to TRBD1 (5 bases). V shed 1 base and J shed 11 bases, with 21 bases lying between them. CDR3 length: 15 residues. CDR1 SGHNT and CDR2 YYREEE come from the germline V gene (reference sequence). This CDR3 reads CASSLMGGRGSSAFF. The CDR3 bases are TGTGCCAGCAGCTTGATGGGCGGTCGGGGGAGTAGCGCTTTCTTT.

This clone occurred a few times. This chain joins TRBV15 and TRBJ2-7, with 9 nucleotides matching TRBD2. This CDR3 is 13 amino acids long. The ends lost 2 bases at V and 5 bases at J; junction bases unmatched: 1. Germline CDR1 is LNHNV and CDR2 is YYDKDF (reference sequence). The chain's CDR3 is CATSRRLADEQYF. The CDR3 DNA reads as TGTGCCACCAGCAGAAGACTAGCGGACGAGCAGTACTTC. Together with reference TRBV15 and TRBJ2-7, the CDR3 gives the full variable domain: DAMVIQNPRYQVTQFGKPVTLSCSQTLNHNVMYWYQQKSSQAPKLLFHYYDKDFNNEADTPDNFQSRRPNTSFCFLDIRSPGLGDTAMYLCATSRRLADEQYFGPGTRLTVT.